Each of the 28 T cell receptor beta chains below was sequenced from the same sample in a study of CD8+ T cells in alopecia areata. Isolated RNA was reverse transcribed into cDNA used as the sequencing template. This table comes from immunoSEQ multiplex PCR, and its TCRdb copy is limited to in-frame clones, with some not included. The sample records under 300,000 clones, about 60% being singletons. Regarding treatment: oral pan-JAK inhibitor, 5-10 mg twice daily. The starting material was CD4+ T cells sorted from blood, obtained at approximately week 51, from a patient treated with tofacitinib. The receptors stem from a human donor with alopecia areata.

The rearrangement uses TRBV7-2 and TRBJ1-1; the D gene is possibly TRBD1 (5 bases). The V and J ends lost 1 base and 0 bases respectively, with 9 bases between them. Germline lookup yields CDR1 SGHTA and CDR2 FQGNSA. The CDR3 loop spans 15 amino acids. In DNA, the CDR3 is TGTGCCAGCAGCTTAGGCAGGGCTATGAACACTGAAGCTTTCTTT. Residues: CASSLGRAMNTEAFF.

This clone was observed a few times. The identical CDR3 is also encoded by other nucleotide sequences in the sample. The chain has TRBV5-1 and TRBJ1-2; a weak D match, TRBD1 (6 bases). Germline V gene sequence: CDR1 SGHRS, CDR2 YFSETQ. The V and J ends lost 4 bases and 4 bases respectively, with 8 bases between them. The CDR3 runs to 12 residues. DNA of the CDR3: TGCGCCAGCAGCACGGACAGCTATGGCTACACCTTC. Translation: CASSTDSYGYTF.

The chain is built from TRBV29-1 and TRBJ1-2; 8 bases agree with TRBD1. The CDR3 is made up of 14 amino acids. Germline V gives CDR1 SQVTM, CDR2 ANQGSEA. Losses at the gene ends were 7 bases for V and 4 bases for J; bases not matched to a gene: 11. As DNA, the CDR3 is TGCAGCGGGGCCGAATTGACAGGGGCCTATGGCTACACCTTC. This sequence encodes CSGAELTGAYGYTF.

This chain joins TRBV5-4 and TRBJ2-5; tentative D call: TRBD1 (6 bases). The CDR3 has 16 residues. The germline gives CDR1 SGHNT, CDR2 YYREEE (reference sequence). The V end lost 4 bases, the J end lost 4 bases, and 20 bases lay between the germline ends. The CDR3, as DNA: TGTGCCAGCAGCCCATACTTACAGGGCGGAGGAGAGACCCAGTACTTC. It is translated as CASSPYLQGGGETQYF.

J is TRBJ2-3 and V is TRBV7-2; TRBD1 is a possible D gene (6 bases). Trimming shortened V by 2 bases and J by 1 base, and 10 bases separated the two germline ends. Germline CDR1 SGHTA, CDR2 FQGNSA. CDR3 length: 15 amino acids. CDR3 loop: CASSLWGLGTDTQYF. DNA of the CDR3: TGTGCCAGCAGCTTATGGGGGCTTGGCACAGATACGCAGTATTTT.

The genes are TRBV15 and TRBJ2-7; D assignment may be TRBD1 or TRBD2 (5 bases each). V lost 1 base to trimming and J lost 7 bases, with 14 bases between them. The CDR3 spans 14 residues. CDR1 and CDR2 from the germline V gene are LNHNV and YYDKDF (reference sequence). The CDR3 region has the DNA TGTGCCACCAGCAGAGCCCGCCAGGGAGCAGAGCAGTACTTC. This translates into CATSRARQGAEQYF. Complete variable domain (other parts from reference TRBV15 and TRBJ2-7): DAMVIQNPRYQVTQFGKPVTLSCSQTLNHNVMYWYQQKSSQAPKLLFHYYDKDFNNEADTPDNFQSRRPNTSFCFLDIRSPGLGDTAMYLCATSRARQGAEQYFGPGTRLTVT.

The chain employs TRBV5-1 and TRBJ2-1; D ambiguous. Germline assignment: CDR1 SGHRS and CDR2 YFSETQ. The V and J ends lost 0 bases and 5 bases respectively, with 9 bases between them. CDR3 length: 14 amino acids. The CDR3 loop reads CASSLGPTNNEQFF. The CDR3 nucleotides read TGCGCCAGCAGCTTGGGGCCGACCAACAATGAGCAGTTCTTC.

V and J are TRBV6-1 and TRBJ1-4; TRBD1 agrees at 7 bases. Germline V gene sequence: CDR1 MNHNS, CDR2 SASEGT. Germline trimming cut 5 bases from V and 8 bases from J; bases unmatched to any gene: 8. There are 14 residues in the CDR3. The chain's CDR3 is CASSYQGGVEKLFF. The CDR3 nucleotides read TGTGCCAGCAGTTATCAAGGGGGCGTCGAAAAACTGTTTTTT.

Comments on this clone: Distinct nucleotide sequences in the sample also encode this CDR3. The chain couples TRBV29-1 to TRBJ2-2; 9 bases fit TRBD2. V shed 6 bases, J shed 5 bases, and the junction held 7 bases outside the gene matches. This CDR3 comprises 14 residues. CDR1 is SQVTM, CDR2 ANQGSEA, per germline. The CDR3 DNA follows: TGCAGCGTCACAGCGGGGGGTCGGACCGGGGAGCTGTTTTTT. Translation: CSVTAGGRTGELFF.

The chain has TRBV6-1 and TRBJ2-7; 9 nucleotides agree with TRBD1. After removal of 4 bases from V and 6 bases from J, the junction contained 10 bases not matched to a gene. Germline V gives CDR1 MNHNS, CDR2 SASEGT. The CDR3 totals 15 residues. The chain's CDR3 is CASSVRRTGVGEQYF. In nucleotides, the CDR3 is TGTGCCAGCAGTGTTCGGCGGACAGGGGTGGGCGAGCAGTACTTC.

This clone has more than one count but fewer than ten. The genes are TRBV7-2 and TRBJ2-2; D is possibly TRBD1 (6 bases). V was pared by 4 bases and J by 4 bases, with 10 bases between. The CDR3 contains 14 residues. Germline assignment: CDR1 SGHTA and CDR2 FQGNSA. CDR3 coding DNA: TGTGCCAGCAGCTCGAACAGGGCCACCGGGGAGCTGTTTTTT. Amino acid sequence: CASSSNRATGELFF.

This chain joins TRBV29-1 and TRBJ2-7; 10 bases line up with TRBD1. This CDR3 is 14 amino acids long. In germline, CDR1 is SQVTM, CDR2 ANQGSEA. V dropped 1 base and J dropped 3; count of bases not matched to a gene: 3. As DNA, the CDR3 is TGCAGCGTTGAAGGGGACAGGGGTCGCTACGAGCAGTACTTC. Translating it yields CSVEGDRGRYEQYF.

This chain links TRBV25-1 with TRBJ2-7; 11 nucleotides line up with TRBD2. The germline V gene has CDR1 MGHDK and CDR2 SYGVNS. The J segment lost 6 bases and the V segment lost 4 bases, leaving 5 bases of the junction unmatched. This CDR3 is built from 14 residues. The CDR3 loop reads CASSALAGGFEQYF. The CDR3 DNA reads TGTGCCAGCAGTGCGCTAGCGGGGGGATTCGAGCAGTACTTC.

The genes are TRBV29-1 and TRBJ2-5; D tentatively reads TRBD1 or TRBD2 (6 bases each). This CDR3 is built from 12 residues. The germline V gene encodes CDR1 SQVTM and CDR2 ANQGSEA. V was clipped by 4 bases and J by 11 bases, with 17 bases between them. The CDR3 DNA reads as TGCAGCGTTGCCAGGGGATCGGGGGAGCAGTACTTC. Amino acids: CSVARGSGEQYF.

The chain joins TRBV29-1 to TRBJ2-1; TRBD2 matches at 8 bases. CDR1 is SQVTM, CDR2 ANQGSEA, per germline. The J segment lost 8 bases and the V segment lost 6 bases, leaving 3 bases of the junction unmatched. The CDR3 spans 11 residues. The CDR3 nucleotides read TGCAGCGTCGATAGCGGGGATGAGCAGTTCTTC. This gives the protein CSVDSGDEQFF.

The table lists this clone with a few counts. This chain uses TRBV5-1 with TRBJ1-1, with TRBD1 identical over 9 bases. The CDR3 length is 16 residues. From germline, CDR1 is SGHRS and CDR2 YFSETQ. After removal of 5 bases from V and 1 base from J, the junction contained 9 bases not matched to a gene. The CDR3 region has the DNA TGCGCCAGCAGTTGGGACAGGGCGAACCCGAACACTGAAGCTTTCTTT. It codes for CASSWDRANPNTEAFF.

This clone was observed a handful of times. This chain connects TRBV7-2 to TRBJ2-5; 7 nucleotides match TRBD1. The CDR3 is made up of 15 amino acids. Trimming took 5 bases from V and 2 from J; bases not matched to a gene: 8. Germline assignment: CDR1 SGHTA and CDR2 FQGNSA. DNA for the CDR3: TGTGCCAGCAGCCGAGCCTCGGGACAGCAAGAGACCCAGTACTTC. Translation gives CASSRASGQQETQYF. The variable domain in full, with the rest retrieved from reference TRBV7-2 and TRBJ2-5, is GAGVSQSPSNKVTEKGKDVELRCDPISGHTALYWYRQSLGQGLEFLIYFQGNSAPDKSGLPSDRFSAERTGGSVSTLTIQRTQQEDSAVYLCASSRASGQQETQYFGPGTRLLVL.

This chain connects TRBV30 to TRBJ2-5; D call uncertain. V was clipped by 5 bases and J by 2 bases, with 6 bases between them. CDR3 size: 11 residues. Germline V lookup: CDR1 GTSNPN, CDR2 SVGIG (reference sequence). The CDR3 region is CAWSRQETQYF. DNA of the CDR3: TGTGCCTGGTCGAGACAAGAGACCCAGTACTTC. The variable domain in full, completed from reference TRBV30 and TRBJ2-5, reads SQTIHQWPATLVQPVGSPLSLECTVEGTSNPNLYWYRQAAGRGLQLLFYSVGIGQISSEVPQNLSASRPQDRQFILSSKKLLLSDSGFYLCAWSRQETQYFGPGTRLLVL.

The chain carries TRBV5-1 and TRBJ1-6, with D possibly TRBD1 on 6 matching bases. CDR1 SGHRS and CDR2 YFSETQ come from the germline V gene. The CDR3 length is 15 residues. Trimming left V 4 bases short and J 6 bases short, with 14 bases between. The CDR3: CASSRRDTRNSPLHF. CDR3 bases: TGCGCCAGCAGCCGCCGGGACACCCGTAATTCACCCCTCCACTTT.

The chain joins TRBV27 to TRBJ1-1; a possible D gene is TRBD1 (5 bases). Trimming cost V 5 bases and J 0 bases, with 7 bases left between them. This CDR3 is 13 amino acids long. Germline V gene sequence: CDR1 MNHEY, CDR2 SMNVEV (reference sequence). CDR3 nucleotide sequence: TGTGCCAGCAGTGGGACGGTGAACACTGAAGCTTTCTTT. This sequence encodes CASSGTVNTEAFF.

CDR3 nucleotides: TGCGCCAGCAGCCATATAGGACCTCTAAACACTGAAGCTTTCTTT. The encoded protein is CASSHIGPLNTEAFF. This chain links TRBV4-1 with TRBJ1-1; no clear D gene. The CDR3 is 15 amino acids. V was shortened by 3 bases and J by 2 bases, with 13 bases between the two germline ends. Germline CDR1 MGHRA, CDR2 YSYEKL.

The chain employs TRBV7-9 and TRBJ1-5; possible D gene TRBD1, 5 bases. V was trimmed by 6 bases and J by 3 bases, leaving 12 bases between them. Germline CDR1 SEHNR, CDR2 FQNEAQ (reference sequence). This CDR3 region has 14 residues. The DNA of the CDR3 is TGTGCCAGCAGTATTACGGGGGTCAATCAGCCCCAGCATTTT. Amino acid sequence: CASSITGVNQPQHF.

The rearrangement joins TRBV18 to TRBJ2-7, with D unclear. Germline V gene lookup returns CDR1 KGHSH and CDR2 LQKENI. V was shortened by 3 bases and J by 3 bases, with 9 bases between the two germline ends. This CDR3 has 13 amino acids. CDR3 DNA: TGTGCCAGCTCACCCCAACGGATCTACGAGCAGTACTTC. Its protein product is CASSPQRIYEQYF.

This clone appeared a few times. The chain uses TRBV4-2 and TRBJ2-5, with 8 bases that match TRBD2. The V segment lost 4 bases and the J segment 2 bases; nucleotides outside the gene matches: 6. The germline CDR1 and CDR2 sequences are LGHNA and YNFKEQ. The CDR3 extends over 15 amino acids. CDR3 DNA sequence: TGTGCCAGCAGCCGGGTAGCGGGGAGTCAAGAGACCCAGTACTTC. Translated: CASSRVAGSQETQYF.

In DNA form, the CDR3 reads TGTGCCAGCAGCGCCCGACTAGCGGGGTCGACAGATACGCAGTATTTT. Amino acid sequence: CASSARLAGSTDTQYF. The chain links TRBV9 to TRBJ2-3, with TRBD2 matching over 11 bases. The CDR3 has 16 amino acids. Losses at the gene ends were 3 bases for V and 3 bases for J; bases not matched to a gene: 6. Germline CDR1 is SGDLS and CDR2 is YYNGEE.

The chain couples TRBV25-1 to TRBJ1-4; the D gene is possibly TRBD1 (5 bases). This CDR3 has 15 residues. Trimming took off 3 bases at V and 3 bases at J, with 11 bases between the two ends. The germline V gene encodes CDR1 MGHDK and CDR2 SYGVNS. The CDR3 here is CASSDLTEPNEKLFF. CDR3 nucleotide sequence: TGTGCCAGCAGTGACCTGACAGAGCCTAATGAAAAACTGTTTTTT.

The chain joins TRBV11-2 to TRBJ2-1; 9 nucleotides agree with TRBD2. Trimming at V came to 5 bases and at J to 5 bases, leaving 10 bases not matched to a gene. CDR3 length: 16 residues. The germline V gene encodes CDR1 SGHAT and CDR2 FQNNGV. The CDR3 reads CASSRRSAGGHNEQFF. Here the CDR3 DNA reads TGTGCCAGCAGCCGGCGATCGGCGGGGGGGCACAATGAGCAGTTCTTC.

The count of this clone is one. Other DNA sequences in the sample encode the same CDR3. The CDR3 loop is CSVEGQANYGYTF. In DNA, the CDR3 is TGCAGCGTTGAAGGACAGGCAAACTATGGCTACACCTTC. The chain employs TRBV29-1 and TRBJ1-2, with D possibly being TRBD1 (6 bases). The CDR3 has 13 residues. Deletions cut 1 base from V and 2 bases from J, with 8 bases between. The germline V gene encodes CDR1 SQVTM and CDR2 ANQGSEA.